The 14 T cell receptor beta chains given below trace back to one sample, sequenced in a study of vaccination effects on CD4 cells after COVID-19. The assay was immunoSEQ multiplex PCR, and TCRdb's table has in-frame clones only and misses some. The table lists over 65,000 clones, 70% to 80% of them singletons. These receptors' antigens are unknown. Following an approximately eleven-day culture, CD4+ T cells were purified. The starting material was CD4+ T cells from PBMCs cultured without peptide, obtained before COVID-19 vaccination. The receptor source for this set is a human donor who received a COVID-19 vaccine.

This clone was counted a few times. The chain has TRBV5-5 and TRBJ2-5; maybe TRBD2 (6 bases). Germline CDR1 reads SGHKS; CDR2 reads YYEKEE (reference sequence). V was shortened by 0 bases and J by 3 bases, with 6 bases between the two germline ends. The CDR3 runs to 13 residues. The DNA for the CDR3 is TGTGCCAGCAGCTTGGGGGGGGAAGAGACCCAGTACTTC. Its protein is CASSLGGEETQYF. The entire variable domain, with the rest obtained from reference TRBV5-5 and TRBJ2-5, is as follows: DAGVTQSPTHLIKTRGQQVTLRCSPISGHKSVSWYQQVLGQGPQFIFQYYEKEERGRGNFPDRFSARQFPNYSSELNVNALLLGDSALYLCASSLGGEETQYFGPGTRLLVL.

The chain recombines TRBV12-5 with TRBJ1-1, with TRBD1 identical over 9 bases. Germline V gene data show CDR1 as LGHNT and CDR2 as FRNRAP. With 0 bases clipped from V and 0 bases from J, the junction kept 11 bases outside the gene matches. This CDR3 contains 19 residues. The CDR3 spells CASGLVLTGGPFMNTEAFF. CDR3 DNA: TGTGCTAGTGGTTTGGTCCTTACAGGGGGCCCCTTTATGAACACTGAAGCTTTCTTT.

The gene calls are TRBV9 and TRBJ2-5; 11 bases align to TRBD2. V dropped 2 bases and J dropped 1; count of bases not matched to a gene: 1. Germline values: CDR1 SGDLS, CDR2 YYNGEE. The CDR3 is 15 residues long. The CDR3 coding sequence is TGTGCCAGCAGCGTGGGACTAGCGGTCCAAGAGACCCAGTACTTC. Translating gives CASSVGLAVQETQYF.

The chain carries TRBV4-2 and TRBJ2-7; 9 bases fit TRBD1. The junction had 10 bases not matched to a gene; V was cut back by 4 bases and J by 0 bases. The CDR3 spans 17 residues. Per germline, CDR1 LGHNA and CDR2 YNFKEQ. The CDR3 region has the DNA TGTGCCAGCAGCCCCAGCGTCGGGACAGGGCTCTCCTACGAGCAGTACGTC. Translated, it gives CASSPSVGTGLSYEQYV.

V and J are TRBV18 and TRBJ2-6; 8 bases agree with TRBD1. The junction had 9 bases not matched to a gene; V was cut back by 6 bases and J by 2 bases. Germline V gene lookup returns CDR1 KGHSH and CDR2 LQKENI. The CDR3 covers 17 residues. CDR3 coding DNA: TGTGCCAGCTCCCAGCGGACAGGGACCCCTGGGGCCAACGTCCTGACTTTC. Encoded protein: CASSQRTGTPGANVLTF.

The rearrangement uses TRBV2 and TRBJ1-5; D is uncertain. CDR3 length: 14 residues. Germline CDR1 is SNHLY and CDR2 is FYNNEI. Trimming pared 4 bases from V and 1 base from J, leaving 8 bases between. CDR3 sequence reads: CASSVRPSNQPQHF. The DNA of the CDR3 is TGTGCCAGCAGTGTCCGGCCCAGCAATCAGCCCCAGCATTTT.

The chain joins TRBV9 to TRBJ2-2, with 11 bases identical to TRBD2. The J segment lost 2 bases and the V segment lost 1 base, leaving 7 bases of the junction unmatched. Germline V gene sequence: CDR1 SGDLS, CDR2 YYNGEE. The CDR3 is 18 residues long. As DNA, the CDR3 is TGTGCCAGCAGCGTAACTAGCGGGGGCCCTCCTAACACCGGGGAGCTGTTTTTT. Translating it yields CASSVTSGGPPNTGELFF.

V is TRBV18 and J is TRBJ2-7; 9 bases map to TRBD1. There are 14 residues in the CDR3. The trim removed 5 bases at V and 4 bases at J, leaving 6 bases unmatched. Germline CDR1 and CDR2: KGHSH and LQKENI. DNA of the CDR3: TGTGCCAGCTCAGCCGGACAGGGGTCATACGAGCAGTACGTC. This translates into CASSAGQGSYEQYV.

V is TRBV19 and J is TRBJ1-5, with 7 bases matching TRBD1. Germline lookup yields CDR1 LNHDA and CDR2 SQIVND (reference sequence). This CDR3 is 17 amino acids long. Trimming at V came to 1 base and at J to 3 bases, leaving 9 bases not matched to a gene. The CDR3 DNA reads TGTGCCAGTAGTATAGCATTGGGCAGGGGGAACAATCAGCCCCAGCATTTT. As protein: CASSIALGRGNNQPQHF.

The chain couples TRBV6-5 to TRBJ1-1, with D unresolved. The V end lost 6 bases, the J end lost 1 base, and 6 bases lay between the germline ends. The CDR3 totals 12 residues. The germline V gene has CDR1 MNHEY and CDR2 SVGAGI. The CDR3 DNA follows: TGTGCCAGCAGGGACCAGAACACTGAAGCTTTCTTT. This encodes CASRDQNTEAFF.

The chain combines TRBV7-2 with TRBJ1-1; D possibly corresponds to TRBD1 (5 bases). V was clipped by 5 bases and J by 8 bases, with 15 bases between them. The CDR3 consists of 13 residues. Germline lookup yields CDR1 SGHTA and CDR2 FQGNSA. CDR3 coding DNA: TGTGCCAGCAGCGACCGACAGCCGGGGGAAGCTTTCTTT. Residues: CASSDRQPGEAFF. Full variable domain (remainder filled in from reference TRBV7-2 and TRBJ1-1): GAGVSQSPSNKVTEKGKDVELRCDPISGHTALYWYRQSLGQGLEFLIYFQGNSAPDKSGLPSDRFSAERTGGSVSTLTIQRTQQEDSAVYLCASSDRQPGEAFFGQGTRLTVV.

The J gene is TRBJ2-1, the V gene TRBV2; 8 bases match TRBD1. J was trimmed by 4 bases and V by 5 bases; bases with no gene match: 7. Germline V gene data show CDR1 as SNHLY and CDR2 as FYNNEI. The CDR3 covers 15 residues. The CDR3 here is CASSSGQAQYNEQFF. Written as DNA, the CDR3 is TGTGCCAGCAGTTCGGGACAGGCGCAATACAATGAGCAGTTCTTC. Complete variable domain (other parts from reference TRBV2 and TRBJ2-1): EPEVTQTPSHQVTQMGQEVILRCVPISNHLYFYWYRQILGQKVEFLVSFYNNEISEKSEIFDDQFSVERPDGSNFTLKIRSTKLEDSAMYFCASSSGQAQYNEQFFGPGTRLTVL.

V gene TRBV28 combines with J gene TRBJ2-1; 12 bases are a match to TRBD2. Germline CDR1 is MDHEN and CDR2 is SYDVKM. The CDR3 contains 16 residues. The ends lost 2 bases at V and 5 bases at J; junction bases unmatched: 4. CDR3 sequence: CASSLASGGANNEQFF. CDR3 DNA sequence: TGTGCCAGCAGTTTAGCTAGCGGGGGGGCCAACAATGAGCAGTTCTTC.

A remark on this clone: The DNA is omitted, as the CDR3 cannot be located on it reliably, and the CDR3 follows TCRdb's listing. The chain couples TRBV27 to TRBJ2-7. CDR1 and CDR2 from the germline V gene are MNHEY and SMNVEV (reference sequence). The CDR3 spans 16 residues, counting both ends. CDR3 region: CASSSSGPGAGWEQYV.